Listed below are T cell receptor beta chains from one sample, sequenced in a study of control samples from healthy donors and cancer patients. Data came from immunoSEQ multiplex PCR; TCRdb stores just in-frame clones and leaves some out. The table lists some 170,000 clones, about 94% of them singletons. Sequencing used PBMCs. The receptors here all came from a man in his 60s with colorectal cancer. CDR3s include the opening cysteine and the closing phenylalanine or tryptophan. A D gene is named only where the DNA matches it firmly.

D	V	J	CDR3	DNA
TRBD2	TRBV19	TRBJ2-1	CASSAPGLPDSYNEQFF	TGTGCCAGTAGTGCCCCGGGACTACCAGACTCCTACAATGAGCAGTTCTTC
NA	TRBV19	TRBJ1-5	CASRGETGGQPQHF	TGTGCCAGTAGAGGGGAGACAGGCGGTCAGCCCCAGCATTTT
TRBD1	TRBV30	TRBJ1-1	CAWSVSGGTEAFF	TGTGCCTGGAGTGTGTCAGGGGGGACTGAAGCTTTCTTT
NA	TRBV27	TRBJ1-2	CASSSNPGQAYGYTF	TGTGCCAGCAGTTCCAACCCGGGACAAGCCTATGGCTACACCTTC
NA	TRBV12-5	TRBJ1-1	CASGLHVGGGLTEAFF	TGTGCTAGTGGTTTGCACGTTGGGGGGGGACTGACTGAAGCTTTCTTT
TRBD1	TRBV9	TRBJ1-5	CASSVTGDQPQHF	TGTGCCAGCAGCGTGACAGGGGATCAGCCCCAGCATTTT
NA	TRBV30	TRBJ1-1	CAWNWGENTEAFF	TGTGCCTGGAACTGGGGGGAGAACACTGAAGCTTTCTTT
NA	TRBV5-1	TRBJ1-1	CASSPGTPIQNTEAFF	TGCGCCAGCAGCCCTGGGACCCCTATACAGAACACTGAAGCTTTCTTT
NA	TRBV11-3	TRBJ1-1	CASSLVLETEAFF	TGTGCCAGCAGCTTAGTGTTGGAAACTGAAGCTTTCTTT
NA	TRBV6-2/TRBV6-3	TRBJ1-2	CASSSFRINYGYTF	TGTGCCAGCAGTTCCTTCAGAATTAACTATGGCTACACCTTC
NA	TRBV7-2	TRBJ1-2	CASSSGTRVGYTF	TGTGCCAGCAGCTCCGGGACGCGGGTTGGCTACACCTTC